The 25 T cell receptor beta chains in this list originate from one sample, sequenced in a study of blood T cells in healthy people across ages. Then a second PCR, running roughly 7 to 11 cycles, was carried out with a sample-barcoded 5' primer and a J-beta primer mix. TCRdb processed the 5' RACE reads anew with MiXCR; each CDR3 protein has one entry. The data show about 570,000 distinct CDR3 sequences, 27% seen once. Source material: blood. These receptors came from a woman in her 70s in good health.

This clonotype was counted a few times. The DNA for the CDR3 is TGTGCCAGCAGTACTAGCGGGGGGAACTACAATGAGCAGTTCTTC. It translates to CASSTSGGNYNEQFF. The genes are TRBV7-3 and TRBJ2-1; 12 bases match TRBD2. V gave up 6 bases and J gave up 3 bases; unmatched junction bases: 3. This CDR3 region has 15 residues. CDR1 is SGHTA, CDR2 FQGTGA, per germline. Combining the CDR3 with reference TRBV7-3 and TRBJ2-1 gives the whole variable domain GAGVSQTPSNKVTEKGKYVELRCDPISGHTALYWYRQSLGQGPEFLIYFQGTGAADDSGLPNDRFFAVRPEGSVSTLKIQRTERGDSAVYLCASSTSGGNYNEQFFGPGTRLTVL.

This clonotype came up a few times. This rearrangement joins TRBV5-6 to TRBJ2-1; TRBD2 matches at 13 bases. V trimming: 4 bases; J trimming: 6 bases; junction bases outside the gene matches: 7. This CDR3 spans 16 amino acids. CDR1 is SGHDT and CDR2 is YYEEEE in the germline V gene. The CDR3 sequence is CASSRATSGGVNEQFF. CDR3 DNA: TGTGCCAGCAGCCGCGCCACTAGCGGGGGGGTCAATGAGCAGTTCTTC. The entire variable domain, with the rest obtained from reference TRBV5-6 and TRBJ2-1, is as follows: DAGVTQSPTHLIKTRGQQVTLRCSPKSGHDTVSWYQQALGQGPQFIFQYYEEEERQRGNFPDRFSGHQFPNYSSELNVNALLLGDSALYLCASSRATSGGVNEQFFGPGTRLTVL.

The chain links TRBV7-2 to TRBJ2-1, with 7 bases identical to TRBD2. Germline CDR1 SGHTA, CDR2 FQGNSA. The CDR3 is made up of 13 amino acids. Germline trimming cut 1 base from V and 15 bases from J; bases unmatched to any gene: 9. CDR3 sequence: CASSLEGGGSRFF. The DNA for the CDR3 is TGTGCCAGCAGCTTAGAGGGCGGGGGATCTAGGTTCTTC.

The chain is built from TRBV10-3 and TRBJ2-5; the match to TRBD1 covers 8 bases. Germline V lookup: CDR1 ENHRY, CDR2 SYGVKD. This CDR3 comprises 15 residues. V lost 0 bases to trimming and J lost 3 bases; unmatched junction nucleotides: 3. The CDR3 reads CAISESQGAKETQYF. CDR3 DNA sequence: TGTGCCATCAGTGAGTCCCAGGGGGCGAAAGAGACCCAGTACTTC.

In nucleotides, the CDR3 is TGCAGTGCTTCTAGGGGGGGACAGGGAGGCACTGAAGCTTTCTTT. Its translation is CSASRGGQGGTEAFF. The chain has TRBV20-1 and TRBJ1-1, with 9 nucleotides matching TRBD1. The CDR3 extends over 15 amino acids. Trimming removed 5 bases from V and 4 bases from J; junction bases left unmatched: 11. Germline CDR1 and CDR2: DFQATT and SNEGSKA (reference sequence).

This clonotype was observed a few times. V is TRBV7-2 and J is TRBJ2-5, with 8 bases identical to TRBD1. V shed 2 bases, J shed 5 bases, and the junction held 7 bases outside the gene matches. Germline CDR1 SGHTA, CDR2 FQGNSA. The CDR3 is 15 amino acids. CDR3 bases: TGTGCCAGCAGCTTACAGGGGGCCTCGAGGGAGACCCAGTACTTC. Translation gives CASSLQGASRETQYF.

This clonotype was observed at least ten times. The chain carries TRBV5-4 and TRBJ2-1, with TRBD1 as a possible D gene (5 bases). The length of the CDR3 is 13 residues. Germline CDR1 and CDR2: SGHNT and YYREEE (reference sequence). V was clipped by 5 bases and J by 3 bases, with 9 bases between them. CDR3 coding DNA: TGTGCCAGCAGGACAGAGAACTACAATGAGCAGTTCTTC. This sequence encodes CASRTENYNEQFF.

This chain links TRBV5-6 with TRBJ1-2; a possible D gene is TRBD1 (6 bases). The V gene lost 5 bases and the J gene lost 2 bases, with 13 bases spanning the gap. The germline V gene has CDR1 SGHDT and CDR2 YYEEEE. This CDR3 is 14 amino acids long. CDR3 nucleotides: TGTGCCAGCAGACCCAGGGGATTAAACTATGGCTACACCTTC. This codes for CASRPRGLNYGYTF.

This clonotype has a handful of counts. The chain has TRBV12-3 or TRBV12-4 and TRBJ2-2; D might be TRBD1 (6 bases). The CDR3 sequence is 16 residues long. V lost 6 bases and J 0 bases, leaving 14 bases between the germline ends. The CDR3 DNA reads TGTGCCAGCAGCCCTTGGGACACCCCGAACACCGGGGAGCTGTTTTTT. Amino acids: CASSPWDTPNTGELFF.

The V gene is TRBV7-2, the J gene TRBJ1-4; D might be TRBD1 (5 bases). This CDR3 is built from 15 residues. V lost 2 bases and J 7 bases, leaving 14 bases between the germline ends. From germline, CDR1 is SGHTA and CDR2 FQGNSA. CDR3 region: CASSLSGAGFEKLFF. The DNA for the CDR3 is TGTGCCAGCAGCTTAAGTGGGGCTGGGTTTGAAAAACTGTTTTTT.

With respect to this clonotype: The junction differs from germline at one of its ends, possibly a read error. J is TRBJ2-3 and V is TRBV19; 8 bases fit TRBD1. Germline CDR1 reads LNHDA; CDR2 reads SQIVND (reference sequence). The CDR3 consists of 13 residues. As DNA, the CDR3 is TGTGCCAGTGGGACAGGAGGCACAGATACGCGGTATTTT. Translating gives CASGTGGTDTRYF.

This clonotype has only a few counts. V gene TRBV29-1 combines with J gene TRBJ1-1; possible D gene TRBD1, 6 bases. This CDR3 contains 12 residues. Germline V gene lookup returns CDR1 SQVTM and CDR2 ANQGSEA. Between the trimmed V and J ends, which lost 5 bases and 9 bases, there was a span of 16 bases. CDR3 bases: TGCAGCGTTCGGTTAGGGGGTGGAAAAGCTTTCTTT. This codes for CSVRLGGGKAFF.

The chain recombines TRBV7-9 with TRBJ1-5; a possible D gene is TRBD1 (5 bases). Germline V lookup: CDR1 SEHNR, CDR2 FQNEAQ (reference sequence). V lost 2 bases to trimming and J lost 3 bases, with 8 bases between them. CDR3 length equals 14 residues. The CDR3 bases are TGTGCCAGCAGCTTAAGGGGCCACAATCAGCCCCAGCATTTT. Translation gives CASSLRGHNQPQHF.

This clonotype occurred a few times. The V call is TRBV3-1, the J call TRBJ1-1, with D perhaps matching TRBD1 (5 bases). V lost 5 bases to trimming and J lost 0 bases, with 13 bases between them. The CDR3 contains 15 residues. CDR1 LGHDT and CDR2 YNNKEL come from the germline V gene (reference sequence). CDR3 sequence reads: CASSTWGGLNTEAFF. In DNA, the CDR3 is TGTGCCAGCAGCACCTGGGGGGGATTGAACACTGAAGCTTTCTTT. Filled out from reference TRBV3-1 and TRBJ1-1, the complete variable domain reads DTAVSQTPKYLVTQMGNDKSIKCEQNLGHDTMYWYKQDSKKFLKIMFSYNNKELIINETVPNRFSPKSPDKAHLNLHINSLELGDSAVYFCASSTWGGLNTEAFFGQGTRLTVV.

The chain uses TRBV12-3 or TRBV12-4 and TRBJ1-2; no clear D gene. The CDR3 covers 13 residues. V lost 7 bases, J lost 1 base, and 10 bases lay in between. In nucleotides, the CDR3 is TGTGCCAGCAAGAAGAGTGATAACTATGGCTACACCTTC. Translation gives CASKKSDNYGYTF.

In this sample, this clonotype turned up a few times. The chain has TRBV29-1 and TRBJ2-5; D unclear. With the DNA end fitting TRBJ2-7 better, the J assignment may be wrong. Germline CDR1 and CDR2: SQVTM and ANQGSEA. CDR3 length equals 12 residues. CDR3 sequence reads: CSVRNSSYEQYF. The CDR3 nucleotides read TGCAGCGTACGAAATTCCTCCTACGAGCAGTACTTC.

This clonotype showed up just a few times. The chain combines TRBV6-6 with TRBJ1-2; D is unresolved. V lost 2 bases to trimming and J lost 8 bases, with 15 bases between them. The CDR3 length is 14 residues. The germline V gene has CDR1 MNHNY and CDR2 SVGAGI (reference sequence). The DNA for the CDR3 is TGTGCCAGCAGTTACGGTGGGAGTGGAGACGGCTACACCTTC. This translates into CASSYGGSGDGYTF.

This chain uses TRBV2 with TRBJ2-5; TRBD2 aligns across 9 bases. Trimming at V came to 4 bases and at J to 7 bases, leaving 7 bases not matched to a gene. Germline V gives CDR1 SNHLY, CDR2 FYNNEI. This CDR3 has 14 residues. CDR3 residues: CASSATSGVGTQYF. The CDR3 region has the DNA TGTGCCAGCAGTGCGACTAGCGGTGTCGGGACCCAGTACTTC.

In regard to this clonotype: The junction and the germline gene differ at one end; a read error may be behind it. The chain combines TRBV5-4 with TRBJ2-1; a possible D gene is TRBD2 (7 bases). This CDR3 has 16 residues. Germline CDR1 reads SGHNT; CDR2 reads YYREEE (reference sequence). CDR3: CVSSLREGDLYNEQFF. CDR3 DNA sequence: TGTGTCAGCAGCTTAAGGGAGGGGGATTTATACAATGAGCAGTTCTTC.

This clonotype was counted between two and nine times. The chain couples TRBV29-1 to TRBJ2-4, with D unclear. This CDR3 contains 14 residues. With 5 bases removed from V and 0 bases from J, the gap between germline ends came to 11 bases. CDR1 is SQVTM, CDR2 ANQGSEA, per germline. In DNA form, the CDR3 reads TGCAGCGTTCAAGGTGCCTCAGCCAAAAACATTCAGTACTTC. Its protein is CSVQGASAKNIQYF.

This clonotype was seen more than once but under ten times. The chain is built from TRBV12-5 and TRBJ2-5; D perhaps matches TRBD2 (5 bases). The CDR3 runs 14 residues. V was clipped by 5 bases and J by 3 bases, with 13 bases between them. CDR1 is LGHNT and CDR2 is FRNRAP in the germline V gene. This chain's CDR3 is CASGRDLGEETQYF. For the CDR3, the DNA is TGTGCTAGTGGTCGGGATCTCGGAGAAGAGACCCAGTACTTC.

This clonotype was seen repeatedly, ten times or more. The chain couples TRBV10-3 to TRBJ2-5, with 11 nucleotides matching TRBD2. Germline V CDR1 and CDR2: ENHRY, SYGVKD. With 4 bases clipped from V and 5 bases from J, the junction kept 3 bases outside the gene matches. The CDR3 contains 14 residues. The CDR3 reads CAISGTSGLETQYF. CDR3 bases: TGTGCCATCAGTGGGACTAGCGGGTTGGAGACCCAGTACTTC.

V is TRBV11-2 and J is TRBJ1-5, with 9 bases that match TRBD1. The CDR3 sequence is 17 residues long. J lost 0 bases, V lost 5 bases, and 8 bases had no gene match. Germline values: CDR1 SGHAT, CDR2 FQNNGV. CDR3 sequence (DNA): TGTGCCAGCAGCGCTTCCGGGACAGGGTATAGCAATCAGCCCCAGCATTTT. Amino acid sequence: CASSASGTGYSNQPQHF. The whole variable domain, remainder taken from reference TRBV11-2 and TRBJ1-5, is EAGVAQSPRYKIIEKRQSVAFWCNPISGHATLYWYQQILGQGPKLLIQFQNNGVVDDSQLPKDRFSAERLKGVDSTLKIQPAKLEDSAVYLCASSASGTGYSNQPQHFGDGTRLSIL.

The chain has TRBV12-3 or TRBV12-4 and TRBJ2-1; the D gene is possibly TRBD2 (5 bases). This CDR3 spans 15 amino acids. V was trimmed by 9 bases and J by 8 bases, leaving 23 bases between them. The CDR3 nucleotides are TGTGCCAGTGGTCACGGGTCGGGGAGTATGCATGAGCAGTTCTTC. Its protein product is CASGHGSGSMHEQFF.

This clonotype was counted only a few times. This chain joins TRBV6-5 and TRBJ1-6, with 11 bases aligning to TRBD1. The CDR3 sequence is 17 residues long. Germline V gene sequence: CDR1 MNHEY, CDR2 SVGAGI. Trimming removed 1 base from V and 10 bases from J; junction bases left unmatched: 9. The CDR3 sequence is CASSYWGPGQGESPLHF. Here the CDR3 DNA reads TGTGCCAGCAGTTACTGGGGTCCGGGACAGGGGGAATCACCCCTCCACTTT.